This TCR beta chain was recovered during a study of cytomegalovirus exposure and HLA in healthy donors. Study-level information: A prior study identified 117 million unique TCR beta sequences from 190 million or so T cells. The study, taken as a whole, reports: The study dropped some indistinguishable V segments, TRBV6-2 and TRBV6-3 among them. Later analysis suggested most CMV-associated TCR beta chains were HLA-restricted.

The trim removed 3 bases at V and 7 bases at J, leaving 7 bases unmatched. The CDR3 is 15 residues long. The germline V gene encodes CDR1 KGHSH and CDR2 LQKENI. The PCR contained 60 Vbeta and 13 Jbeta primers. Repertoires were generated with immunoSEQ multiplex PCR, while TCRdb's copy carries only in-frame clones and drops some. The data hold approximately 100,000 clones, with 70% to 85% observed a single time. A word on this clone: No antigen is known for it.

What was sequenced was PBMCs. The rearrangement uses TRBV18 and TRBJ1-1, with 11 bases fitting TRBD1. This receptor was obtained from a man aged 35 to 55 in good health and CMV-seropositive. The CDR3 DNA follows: TGTGCCAGCTCACCCGGACAGGGGGCCCGAGGTGAAGCTTTCTTT. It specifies CASSPGQGARGEAFF.